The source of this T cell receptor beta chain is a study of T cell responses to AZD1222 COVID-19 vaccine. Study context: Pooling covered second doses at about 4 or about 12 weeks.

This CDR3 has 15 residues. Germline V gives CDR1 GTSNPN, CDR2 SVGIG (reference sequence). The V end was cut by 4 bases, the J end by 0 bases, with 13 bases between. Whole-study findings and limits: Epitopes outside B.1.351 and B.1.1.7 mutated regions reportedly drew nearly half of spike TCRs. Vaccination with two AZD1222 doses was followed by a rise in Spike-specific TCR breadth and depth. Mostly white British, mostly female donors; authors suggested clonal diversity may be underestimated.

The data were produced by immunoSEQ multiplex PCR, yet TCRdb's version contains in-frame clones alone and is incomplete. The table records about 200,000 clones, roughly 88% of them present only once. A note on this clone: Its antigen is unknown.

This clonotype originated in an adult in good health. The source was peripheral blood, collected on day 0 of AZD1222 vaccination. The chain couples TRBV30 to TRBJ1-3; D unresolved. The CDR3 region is CAWIPGSLSGNTIYF. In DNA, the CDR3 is TGTGCCTGGATTCCAGGCAGTCTCTCTGGAAACACCATATATTTT.